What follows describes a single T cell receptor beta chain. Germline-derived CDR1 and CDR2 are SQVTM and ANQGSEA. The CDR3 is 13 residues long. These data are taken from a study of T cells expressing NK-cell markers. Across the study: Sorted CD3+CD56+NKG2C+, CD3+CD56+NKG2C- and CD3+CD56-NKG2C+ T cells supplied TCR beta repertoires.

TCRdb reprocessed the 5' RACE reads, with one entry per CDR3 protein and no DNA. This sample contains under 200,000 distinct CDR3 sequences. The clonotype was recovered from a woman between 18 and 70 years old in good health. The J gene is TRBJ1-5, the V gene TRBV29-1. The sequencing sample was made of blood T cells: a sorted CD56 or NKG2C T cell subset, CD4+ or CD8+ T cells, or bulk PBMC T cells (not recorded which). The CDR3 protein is CSVGTDLNQPQHF.